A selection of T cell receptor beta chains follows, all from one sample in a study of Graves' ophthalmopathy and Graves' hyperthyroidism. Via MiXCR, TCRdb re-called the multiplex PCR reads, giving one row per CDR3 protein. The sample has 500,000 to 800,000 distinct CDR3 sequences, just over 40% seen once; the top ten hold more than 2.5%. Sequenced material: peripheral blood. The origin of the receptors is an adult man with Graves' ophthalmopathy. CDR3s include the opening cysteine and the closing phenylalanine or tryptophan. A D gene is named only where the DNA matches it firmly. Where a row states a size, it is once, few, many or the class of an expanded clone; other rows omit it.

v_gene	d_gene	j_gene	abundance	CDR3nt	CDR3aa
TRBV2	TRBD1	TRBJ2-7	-	TGTGCCAGCAGTGCCGGGACAGGGGAGTACTTC	CASSAGTGEYF
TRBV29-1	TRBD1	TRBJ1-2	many	TGCAGCGTTGAGGTGGGACAGAAGGGATACTATGGCTACACCTTC	CSVEVGQKGYYGYTF
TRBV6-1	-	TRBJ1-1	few	TGTGCCAGCAGTGACGGGACGATTTCAGTTCCTGAAGCTTTCTTT	CASSDGTISVPEAFF
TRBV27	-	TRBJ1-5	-	TGTGTCAGCAGTTCCAGGGGAGAGCAGCCCCAGCATTTT	CVSSSRGEQPQHF
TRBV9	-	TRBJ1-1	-	TGTGCCAACTCACCACTCCAGGACGAAGCTTTCTTT	CANSPLQDEAFF
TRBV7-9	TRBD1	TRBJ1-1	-	TGTGCCAGCAGCAGGACAGGGTACACTGAAGCTTTCTTT	CASSRTGYTEAFF
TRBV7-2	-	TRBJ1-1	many	TGTGCCAGCAGCCAGGGACCGAACACTGAAGCTTTCTTT	CASSQGPNTEAFF
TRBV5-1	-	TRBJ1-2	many	TGCGCCAGCAGCTTGGAGGACAGAACTAACTATGGCTACACCTTC	CASSLEDRTNYGYTF
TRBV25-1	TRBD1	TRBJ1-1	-	TGTGCCAGCAGCCCTTTAGGGGGACAGGGGCTGGGAACTGAAGCTTTCTTT	CASSPLGGQGLGTEAFF
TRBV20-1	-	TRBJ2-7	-	TGCAGTGCTAGAGGGAGCGGGACACCTTACTACGAGCAGTACTTC	CSARGSGTPYYEQYF
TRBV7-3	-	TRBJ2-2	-	TGTGCCAGCGGAACGGGAGTGGGCACCGGGGAGCTGTTTTTT	CASGTGVGTGELFF
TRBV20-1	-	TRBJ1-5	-	TGCAGTGCTAGACTAGCGGGGGGGGAGACCCAGCATTTT	CSARLAGGETQHF
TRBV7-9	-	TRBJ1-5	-	TGTGCCAGCAGCGGACTAGCGGGGCCCCAGCATTTT	CASSGLAGPQHF
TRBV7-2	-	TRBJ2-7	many	TGTGCCAGCAGCTTAGTGGGTTTGAACGAGCAGTACTTC	CASSLVGLNEQYF
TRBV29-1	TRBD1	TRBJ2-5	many	TGCAGCGTCATGACAGGGAGAAGGGAGACCCAGTACTTC	CSVMTGRRETQYF
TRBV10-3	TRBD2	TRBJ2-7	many	TGTGCCATCAGTGAGACCAGGCTAGCGGGAGGGCCCCACGAGCAGTACTTC	CAISETRLAGGPHEQYF
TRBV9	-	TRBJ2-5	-	TGTGCCGGCAGCGTAGTCGCGGGTATCGGCGGCAACGGAGAGACCCAGTACTTC	CAGSVVAGIGGNGETQYF